The T cell receptor beta chain described here comes from a study of Ad26.COV2.S vaccination and SARS-CoV-2 variants. With regard to this clone: Its target is not known.

Specified treatment: around 19 received Ad26.COV2.S at low or high dose, single or two shots; several received placebo; per-sample allocation not given. Specimens were obtained on day 63 following the first vaccine or placebo injection. Based in Boston, the donor was an adult of 18-55 years. TCRdb's copy holds only in-frame clones and misses some; the assay was immunoSEQ multiplex PCR. The sample has about 330,000 clones; roughly nine tenths are singletons. The study's findings and limits: Analytic work on TCR breadth and depth might have understated the full extent of total T cell responses.

CDR1 and CDR2 from the germline V gene are LGHNA and YSLEER. This CDR3 spans 14 amino acids. V was shortened by 0 bases and J by 7 bases, with 9 bases between the two germline ends. The rearrangement joins TRBV4-3 to TRBJ1-4; tentative D call: TRBD1 (5 bases). This material consisted of peripheral blood, taken in a trial of Ad26.COV2.S vaccine versus placebo. This TCR was recovered from a person between 18 and 60 years old who received the Ad26.COV2.S COVID-19 vaccine or a placebo. Here the CDR3 DNA reads TGCGCCAGCAGCCAAGATAGACAGCCTGAAAAACTGTTTTTT. It codes for CASSQDRQPEKLFF.